A selection of T cell receptor beta chains follows, all from one sample in a study of PD-1 blockade in classical Hodgkin lymphoma. Sequencing used immunoSEQ multiplex PCR; TCRdb keeps in-frame clones, though not all of them. The table records some 100,000 clones, roughly 92% of them present only once. Sequences were derived from peripheral blood mononuclear cells (PBMCs), sampled at baseline. The receptors originated from a human donor with classical Hodgkin lymphoma. Each CDR3 is given with its conserved first and last residue. A D gene is named only where the DNA matches it firmly. Size is omitted from some rows. Given values are once, few, many or a class for expanded clones.

v_call: TRBV6-6
d_call: TRBD1
j_call: TRBJ1-2
clone_size: .
cdr3_aa: CASSTGQGVGGYTF
cdr3_nt: TGTGCCAGCAGCACAGGACAGGGGGTTGGTGGCTACACCTTC

v_call: TRBV29-1
d_call: TRBD2
j_call: TRBJ2-7
clone_size: .
cdr3_aa: CSGQLAGGPPSEQYF
cdr3_nt: TGCAGCGGCCAACTAGCGGGAGGGCCTCCCTCCGAGCAGTACTTC

v_call: TRBV4-2
d_call: .
j_call: TRBJ2-1
clone_size: .
cdr3_aa: CASSQDGGGALNNEQFF
cdr3_nt: TGTGCCAGCAGCCAAGACGGCGGCGGAGCCCTTAACAATGAGCAGTTCTTC

v_call: TRBV5-4
d_call: .
j_call: TRBJ2-7
clone_size: .
cdr3_aa: CASSLATSAEQYF
cdr3_nt: TGTGCCAGCAGCTTGGCGACGTCGGCCGAGCAGTACTTC

v_call: TRBV27
d_call: .
j_call: TRBJ1-2
clone_size: once
cdr3_aa: CASSLYGTLNGYTF
cdr3_nt: TGTGCCAGCAGTCTTTACGGGACATTGAATGGCTACACCTTC

v_call: TRBV6-1
d_call: TRBD1
j_call: TRBJ2-7
clone_size: .
cdr3_aa: CASSEARGLSYEQYF
cdr3_nt: TGTGCCAGCAGTGAAGCGAGGGGGCTGTCGTACGAGCAGTACTTC

v_call: TRBV28
d_call: TRBD2
j_call: TRBJ2-1
clone_size: once
cdr3_aa: CASSSGAGVAYNEQFF
cdr3_nt: TGTGCCAGCAGTTCGGGAGCGGGAGTGGCCTACAATGAGCAGTTCTTC

v_call: TRBV5-4
d_call: .
j_call: TRBJ2-3
clone_size: .
cdr3_aa: CASGRTPIGTDTQYF
cdr3_nt: TGTGCCAGCGGACGGACGCCCATCGGCACAGATACGCAGTATTTT

v_call: TRBV19
d_call: TRBD1
j_call: TRBJ2-1
clone_size: .
cdr3_aa: CASSTQGASGQFF
cdr3_nt: TGTGCCAGTAGTACCCAGGGGGCGTCGGGGCAGTTCTTC

v_call: TRBV30
d_call: TRBD1
j_call: TRBJ1-2
clone_size: .
cdr3_aa: CAWSKDRAKTF
cdr3_nt: TGTGCCTGGAGTAAAGACAGGGCAAAAACCTTC

v_call: TRBV30
d_call: TRBD1
j_call: TRBJ2-4
clone_size: .
cdr3_aa: CAWSQGDRDYLAKNIQYF
cdr3_nt: TGTGCCTGGAGTCAGGGAGACAGGGATTACCTAGCCAAAAACATTCAGTACTTC

v_call: TRBV4-1
d_call: .
j_call: TRBJ2-5
clone_size: .
cdr3_aa: CASSHRDPQETQYF
cdr3_nt: TGCGCCAGCAGCCACCGGGACCCCCAGGAGACCCAGTACTTC

v_call: TRBV10-1
d_call: .
j_call: TRBJ1-2
clone_size: .
cdr3_aa: CASSGRQGRGGYTF
cdr3_nt: TGCGCCAGCAGTGGGCGCCAGGGGCGTGGTGGCTACACCTTC

v_call: TRBV30
d_call: .
j_call: TRBJ1-4
clone_size: .
cdr3_aa: CAWSLRGGWEKLFF
cdr3_nt: TGTGCCTGGAGTCTGCGGGGGGGCTGGGAAAAACTGTTTTTT

v_call: TRBV6-5
d_call: .
j_call: TRBJ2-7
clone_size: .
cdr3_aa: CASLRAGRSYEQYF
cdr3_nt: TGTGCCAGCCTTAGGGCGGGACGCTCCTACGAGCAGTACTTC

v_call: TRBV27
d_call: TRBD1
j_call: TRBJ1-4
clone_size: .
cdr3_aa: CASSLSWYRGQTNEKLFF
cdr3_nt: TGTGCCAGCAGTTTATCTTGGTACAGGGGGCAAACTAATGAAAAACTGTTTTTT

v_call: TRBV4-1
d_call: TRBD1
j_call: TRBJ1-1
clone_size: .
cdr3_aa: CASSQDAGQGTTEAFF
cdr3_nt: TGCGCCAGCAGCCAAGACGCGGGACAGGGAACAACTGAAGCTTTCTTT

v_call: TRBV29-1
d_call: .
j_call: TRBJ2-3
clone_size: .
cdr3_aa: CSVLTSTDTQYF
cdr3_nt: TGCAGCGTTCTCACTAGCACAGATACGCAGTATTTT

v_call: TRBV6-5
d_call: TRBD1
j_call: TRBJ1-1
clone_size: .
cdr3_aa: CASKRQGMMNTEAFF
cdr3_nt: TGTGCCAGCAAACGACAGGGGATGATGAACACTGAAGCTTTCTTT

v_call: TRBV5-1
d_call: .
j_call: TRBJ1-1
clone_size: once
cdr3_aa: CASSFNAGTLRGTEAFF
cdr3_nt: TGCGCCAGCAGCTTTAATGCCGGGACTCTCAGGGGCACTGAAGCTTTCTTT

v_call: TRBV5-1
d_call: TRBD2
j_call: TRBJ2-1
clone_size: .
cdr3_aa: CASSGRGREGLSYNEQFF
cdr3_nt: TGCGCCAGCAGCGGAAGGGGGCGGGAGGGCCTCTCCTACAATGAGCAGTTCTTC

v_call: TRBV30
d_call: .
j_call: TRBJ1-1
clone_size: .
cdr3_aa: CAWNNGGNTEAFF
cdr3_nt: TGTGCCTGGAATAATGGGGGGAACACTGAAGCTTTCTTT

v_call: TRBV5-1
d_call: .
j_call: TRBJ2-3
clone_size: .
cdr3_aa: CASRLEGDSLTDTQYF
cdr3_nt: TGCGCCAGCAGACTCGAGGGGGACTCCCTCACAGATACGCAGTATTTT